A selection of T cell receptor beta chains follows, all from one sample in a study of beta chain features in type 1 diabetes. The protocol was immunoSEQ multiplex PCR, while the TCRdb copy is restricted to in-frame clones and leaves out a portion. Among fewer than 900,000 clones listed, about a sixth were seen once. Material for sequencing was naive CD4+ T cells from blood. The receptors were sampled from a woman between 18 and 29 years old in good health. The CDR3 runs from the conserved cysteine through the conserved F or W. The order of the fields is D gene, V gene, clone size, J gene, CDR3 DNA, CDR3 protein. A D gene is named only where the DNA matches it firmly. Size values are once, few and many counts, or a class for expanded clones, and some rows have none.

>TRBD2|TRBV5-1|-|TRBJ2-7
TGCGCCAGCAGCCTGGTAGCGGGAACAACCTACGAGCAGTACTTC
CASSLVAGTTYEQYF
>TRBD2|TRBV7-8|-|TRBJ2-2
TGTGCCAGCAGTCTTTACAGCGGGGCGAACACCGGGGAGCTGTTTTTT
CASSLYSGANTGELFF
>-|TRBV10-3|many|TRBJ1-2
TGTGCCATCAGTGAGCTGCCTGGCTATGGCTACACCTTC
CAISELPGYGYTF
>TRBD2|TRBV10-3|-|TRBJ2-1
TGTGCCATCAGCTCGGGGGGTGGCAGGGCTAATGAGCAGTTCTTC
CAISSGGGRANEQFF
>-|TRBV2|-|TRBJ2-1
TGTGCCAGCAGTCATATAGGTGAGCAGTTCTTC
CASSHIGEQFF
>-|TRBV20-1|few|TRBJ2-3
TGCAGTGTAGAACAGGGAATCACGCAGTATTTT
CSVEQGITQYF
>TRBD1|TRBV10-3|few|TRBJ1-1
TGTGCCATCAGACACCACGGGACAGGGGCTGAAGCTTTCTTT
CAIRHHGTGAEAFF
>-|TRBV28|few|TRBJ2-1
TGTGCCAGCAGTTTGGGATCGGGCGGGCAGTACGAGGGGTTCTTC
CASSLGSGGQYEGFF
>-|TRBV28|few|TRBJ2-7
TGTGCCACCCGGTCTAATTCCCCCTACGAGCAGTACTTC
CATRSNSPYEQYF
>-|TRBV27|-|TRBJ1-1
TGTGCCAGCAGTTTATCCACAGGGAACACTGAAGCTTTCTTT
CASSLSTGNTEAFF
>TRBD2|TRBV29-1|few|TRBJ2-1
TGCAGCGTTTCCTTACTAGCGGGCTTCGGTACGTTCTTC
CSVSLLAGFGTFF
>TRBD2|TRBV19|-|TRBJ2-1
TGTGCCAGTAGTACCCAGGGACTAGCGGGAGAGGGGTTCTTC
CASSTQGLAGEGFF
>-|TRBV9|few|TRBJ1-2
TGTGCCAGCAGCCCAACTGGCTACACCTTC
CASSPTGYTF
>TRBD1|TRBV15|few|TRBJ2-7
TGTGCCACCAGCCCGAACCGGGACAGGGTAAACGAGCAGTACTTC
CATSPNRDRVNEQYF
>-|TRBV20-1|-|TRBJ1-2
TGCAGTGCTAGAGATTTTGGGGGCTACACCTTC
CSARDFGGYTF